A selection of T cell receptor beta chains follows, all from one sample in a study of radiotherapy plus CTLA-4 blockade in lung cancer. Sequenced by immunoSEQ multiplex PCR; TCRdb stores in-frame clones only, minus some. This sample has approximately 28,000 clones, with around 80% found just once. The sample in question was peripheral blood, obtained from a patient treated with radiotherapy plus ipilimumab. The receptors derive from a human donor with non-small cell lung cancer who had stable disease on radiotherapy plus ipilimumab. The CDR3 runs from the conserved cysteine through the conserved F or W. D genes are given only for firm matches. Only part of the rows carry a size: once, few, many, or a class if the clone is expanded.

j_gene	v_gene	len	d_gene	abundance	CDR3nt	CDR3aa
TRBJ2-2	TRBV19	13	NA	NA	TGTGCCAGTAGACCCGCGCACACCGGGGAGCTGTTTTTT	CASRPAHTGELFF
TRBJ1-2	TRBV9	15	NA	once	TGTGCCAGCAGCGCCGGCGGGCGAACTAACTATGGCTACACCTTC	CASSAGGRTNYGYTF
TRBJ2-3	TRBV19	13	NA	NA	TGTGCCACGTGGGGCTTTGGCACAGATACGCAGTATTTT	CATWGFGTDTQYF
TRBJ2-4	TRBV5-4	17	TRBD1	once	TGTGCCAGCAGCTCGAGTGGGATGACAGGGACCAAAAACATTCAGTACTTC	CASSSSGMTGTKNIQYF
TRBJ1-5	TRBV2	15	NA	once	TGTGCCAGCCAAGGACAGAGGGATAGCAATCAGCCCCAGCATTTT	CASQGQRDSNQPQHF
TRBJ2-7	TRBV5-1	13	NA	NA	TGCGCCAGCACCTCGGACGGAGGCTACGAGCAGTACTTC	CASTSDGGYEQYF
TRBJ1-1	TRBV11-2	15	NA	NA	TGTGCCAGCAGCTTCCTTCTTGGGTGGTACACTGAAGCTTTCTTT	CASSFLLGWYTEAFF
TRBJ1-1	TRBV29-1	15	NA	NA	TGCAGCGTAAAGGCCCCGGGGGGGGAGAACACTGAAGCTTTCTTT	CSVKAPGGENTEAFF
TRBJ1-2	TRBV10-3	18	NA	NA	TGTGCCACCGAACGCCTCCCCAGGGCCAATGGGCGTTTCTATGGCTACACCTTC	CATERLPRANGRFYGYTF
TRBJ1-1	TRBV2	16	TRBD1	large	TGTGCCAGCAGTGTCAGGGGGTTTGACCGGAACACTGAAGCTTTCTTT	CASSVRGFDRNTEAFF
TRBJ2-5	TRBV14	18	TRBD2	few	TGTGCCAGCAGCCAAGGACTTCTTAGCGGGGGGGCCGCAGAGACCCAGTACTTC	CASSQGLLSGGAAETQYF
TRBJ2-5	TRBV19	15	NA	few	TGTGCCAGTAGTATGTTAAGGGGGGCGCGGGAGACCCAGTACTTC	CASSMLRGARETQYF
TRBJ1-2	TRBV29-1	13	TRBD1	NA	TGCAGCGTAGGAGACAGGGGAGGCTATGGCTACACCTTC	CSVGDRGGYGYTF
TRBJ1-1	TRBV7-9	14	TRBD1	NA	TGTGCCAGCAGCTTAATGACAGGGCCCACTGAAGCTTTCTTT	CASSLMTGPTEAFF
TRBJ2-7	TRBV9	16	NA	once	TGTGCCAGCAGCGTAGGACAGGGCGGGGCAAGCTACGAGCAGTACTTC	CASSVGQGGASYEQYF
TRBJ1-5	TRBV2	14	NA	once	TGTGCCAGCAGTGCCCTGGGACCCAATCAGCCCCAGCATTTT	CASSALGPNQPQHF
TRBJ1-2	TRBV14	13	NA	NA	TGTGCCAGCAGCCAAGAACGGAACTATGGCTACACCTTC	CASSQERNYGYTF
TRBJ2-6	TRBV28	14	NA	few	TGTGCCAGCAGGGTTGCTAGGGGCATAAACGTCCTGACTTTC	CASRVARGINVLTF
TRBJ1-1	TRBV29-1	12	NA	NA	TGCAGCGTTGATCGGGGGAACACTGAAGCTTTCTTT	CSVDRGNTEAFF
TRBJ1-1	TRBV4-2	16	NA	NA	TGTGCCAGCAGCCAAGATTCGAGGTCAGGGGAGACTGAAGCTTTCTTT	CASSQDSRSGETEAFF
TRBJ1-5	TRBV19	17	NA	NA	TGTGCCAGTAGCAGGCCGCGAACGACAGTTAGCAATCAGCCCCAGCATTTT	CASSRPRTTVSNQPQHF
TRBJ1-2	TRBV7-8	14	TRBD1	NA	TGTGCCAGCAGCTTTAGGGGACAGGACTATGGCTACACCTTC	CASSFRGQDYGYTF
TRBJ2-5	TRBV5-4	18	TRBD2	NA	TGTGCCAGCAGCCCTCTTCCGGGGGTAGCGGGAGCACAAGAGACCCAGTACTTC	CASSPLPGVAGAQETQYF
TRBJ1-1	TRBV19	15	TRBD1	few	TGTGCCAGTAGTCGCACAGGGGGAGAGAACACTGAAGCTTTCTTT	CASSRTGGENTEAFF
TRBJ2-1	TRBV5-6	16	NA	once	TGTGCCAGCAGCTTGGTACAGGGCTCGGGGTACAATGAGCAGTTCTTC	CASSLVQGSGYNEQFF
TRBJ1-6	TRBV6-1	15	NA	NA	TGTGCCAGCAGTGGGGGGGCCCTTGGCAATTCACCCCTCCACTTT	CASSGGALGNSPLHF
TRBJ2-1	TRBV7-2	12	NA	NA	TGTGCCAGCAGCTTAGACTGGGGTGAGCAGTTCTTC	CASSLDWGEQFF
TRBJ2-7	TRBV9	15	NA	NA	TGTGCCAGCAGCGTAGATTGGGGTCGCGGCTACGAGCAGTACTTC	CASSVDWGRGYEQYF